What follows are 19 T cell receptor beta chains derived from one specimen sequenced in a study of cytomegalovirus exposure and HLA in healthy donors. The PCR was carried out with 60 Vbeta primers and 13 Jbeta primers. Measured with immunoSEQ multiplex PCR; TCRdb has only the in-frame clones, and not every one. The sample has about 210,000 clones; about four fifths are singletons. The sequenced sample was PBMCs. The receptors here all came from a woman aged 50 to 60 in good health and CMV-seropositive.

This clone has a handful of counts. The chain combines TRBV10-3 with TRBJ1-1, with TRBD1 matching 7 bases. The CDR3 loop spans 14 amino acids. V lost 3 bases, J lost 4 bases, and 5 bases stayed unmatched. Germline CDR1 is ENHRY and CDR2 is SYGVKD. CDR3 region: CAISDLGTATEAFF. In nucleotides, the CDR3 is TGTGCCATCAGTGACCTCGGGACAGCCACTGAAGCTTTCTTT.

This chain joins TRBV19 and TRBJ1-5, with TRBD1 identical over 7 bases. Germline CDR1 and CDR2: LNHDA and SQIVND (reference sequence). The ends lost 5 bases at V and 2 bases at J; junction bases unmatched: 9. CDR3 size: 16 residues. This CDR3 is CASSRITGAGNQPQHF. The DNA of the CDR3 is TGTGCCAGTAGTCGTATCACAGGGGCAGGCAATCAGCCCCAGCATTTT.

The gene calls are TRBV28 and TRBJ2-1; 13 bases align to TRBD2. The CDR3 has 16 amino acids. In germline, CDR1 is MDHEN, CDR2 SYDVKM. Trimming at V came to 5 bases and at J to 16 bases, leaving 17 bases not matched to a gene. The CDR3 sequence is CASSPLTDSGLAGAFF. The CDR3, as DNA: TGTGCCAGCAGTCCGTTAACTGATTCTGGACTAGCGGGGGCCTTCTTC.

V gene TRBV18 combines with J gene TRBJ1-1; D is ambiguous. With 4 bases removed from V and 3 bases from J, the gap between germline ends came to 15 bases. The germline CDR1 and CDR2 sequences are KGHSH and LQKENI. This CDR3 is 15 amino acids long. CDR3 region: CASSLGTPRDTEAFF. The CDR3 DNA sequence: TGTGCCAGCTCACTCGGAACCCCGAGGGACACTGAAGCTTTCTTT.

There are a few counts of this clone. This chain joins TRBV19 and TRBJ1-1; D is undetermined. Germline values: CDR1 LNHDA, CDR2 SQIVND (reference sequence). CDR3 length: 14 residues. V dropped 5 bases and J dropped 3 bases, with 13 bases sitting between them. CDR3 sequence (DNA): TGTGCCAGTAGTCGGTTGTTCGGGGACACTGAAGCTTTCTTT. Its translation: CASSRLFGDTEAFF.

V gene TRBV6-1 combines with J gene TRBJ2-7; 7 bases are a match to TRBD1. V trimming: 4 bases; J trimming: 1 base; junction bases outside the gene matches: 13. The CDR3 runs to 17 residues. Germline-derived CDR1 and CDR2 are MNHNS and SASEGT. CDR3 in DNA: TGTGCCAGCAGTGGACAGGGTGTAAGCAAAAAATCCTACGAGCAGTACTTC. It translates to CASSGQGVSKKSYEQYF.

V gene TRBV5-4 combines with J gene TRBJ1-3, with D hard to call. V lost 1 base to trimming and J lost 3 bases, with 11 bases between them. The germline V gene encodes CDR1 SGHNT and CDR2 YYREEE (reference sequence). CDR3 length equals 15 residues. The CDR3, as DNA: TGTGCCAGCAGCTTGACGCCGGGTGGTGGAAACACCATATATTTT. This gives the protein CASSLTPGGGNTIYF.

This sequence joins TRBV6-5 and TRBJ1-2; TRBD1 agrees at 8 bases. Germline-derived CDR1 and CDR2 are MNHEY and SVGAGI. The CDR3 extends over 12 amino acids. The V segment lost 7 bases and the J segment 3 bases; nucleotides outside the gene matches: 1. The CDR3 here is CASKGQDYGYTF. CDR3 nucleotides: TGTGCCAGCAAGGGACAGGACTATGGCTACACCTTC.

The chain employs TRBV6-5 and TRBJ1-3, with 7 bases fitting TRBD1. The length of the CDR3 is 15 residues. Germline lookup yields CDR1 MNHEY and CDR2 SVGAGI. The V and J ends lost 5 bases and 0 bases, in that order; junction bases with no gene match: 4. The CDR3 region is CASSITGVSGNTIYF. Here the CDR3 DNA reads TGTGCCAGCAGTATCACAGGGGTCTCTGGAAACACCATATATTTT.

This rearrangement joins TRBV6-5 to TRBJ2-2; a possible D gene is TRBD2 (6 bases). The germline gives CDR1 MNHEY, CDR2 SVGAGI. The CDR3 has 13 residues. V lost 5 bases to trimming and J lost 5 bases, with 9 bases between them. The CDR3 bases are TGTGCCAGCAGTGGTCGGGAGACCGGGGAGCTGTTTTTT. It translates to CASSGRETGELFF.

This clone occurred once. The rearrangement uses TRBV10-1 and TRBJ2-5; 7 bases are a match to TRBD2. This CDR3 comprises 16 residues. Germline V lookup: CDR1 WNHNN, CDR2 SYGVQD (reference sequence). With V trimmed by 5 bases and J by 1 base, 10 bases remained unmatched. CDR3 residues: CASSSLSGGGQETQYF. The CDR3, as DNA: TGCGCCAGCAGTTCCCTCTCTGGCGGGGGCCAAGAGACCCAGTACTTC.

Regarding this clone: One end of the junction is discordant with germline, which a read error may explain. V and J are TRBV5-1 and TRBJ1-5; 7 positions match TRBD1. Germline CDR1 SGHRS, CDR2 YFSETQ. The CDR3 spans 13 residues. CDR3 residues: CVSGRGPDQPQHF. The CDR3 region has the DNA TGCGTCAGCGGAAGGGGGCCAGATCAGCCCCAGCATTTT.

The CDR3 region is CAWDREVSDTQYF. The CDR3 DNA reads TGTGCCTGGGACAGGGAAGTCTCAGATACGCAGTATTTT. This chain links TRBV30 with TRBJ2-3; 7 bases fit TRBD1. Losses at the gene ends were 5 bases for V and 4 bases for J; bases not matched to a gene: 6. The CDR3 contains 13 residues. Per the germline V gene, CDR1 is GTSNPN and CDR2 is SVGIG (reference sequence). Variable domain in full (rest from reference TRBV30 and TRBJ2-3): SQTIHQWPATLVQPVGSPLSLECTVEGTSNPNLYWYRQAAGRGLQLLFYSVGIGQISSEVPQNLSASRPQDRQFILSSKKLLLSDSGFYLCAWDREVSDTQYFGPGTRLTVL.

The chain has TRBV6-5 and TRBJ1-3; no definite D call. CDR1 is MNHEY, CDR2 SVGAGI, per germline. This CDR3 region has 15 residues. The V gene lost 6 bases and the J gene lost 4 bases, with 16 bases spanning the gap. The CDR3: CASREAPFRGNTIYF. As DNA, the CDR3 is TGTGCCAGCAGGGAGGCGCCGTTTAGAGGAAACACCATATATTTT.

This chain joins TRBV5-1 and TRBJ1-2; D might be TRBD1 (5 bases). The germline CDR1 and CDR2 sequences are SGHRS and YFSETQ. This CDR3 spans 13 amino acids. The germline V and J ends were trimmed by 4 bases and 8 bases, with 15 bases remaining between them. CDR3 region: CASSLQVSEGYTF. In nucleotides, the CDR3 is TGCGCCAGCAGCCTACAGGTTTCGGAGGGCTACACCTTC.

V is TRBV5-1 and J is TRBJ1-2; 7 bases map to TRBD1. The germline gives CDR1 SGHRS, CDR2 YFSETQ. V shed 4 bases, J shed 6 bases, and the junction held 6 bases outside the gene matches. This CDR3 region has 13 residues. The CDR3: CASSDRVWDGYTF. The CDR3 DNA follows: TGCGCCAGCAGCGACAGGGTCTGGGATGGCTACACCTTC.

The J gene is TRBJ1-2, the V gene TRBV15, with a tentative D call TRBD1 (5 bases). V lost 0 bases, J lost 7 bases, and 15 bases lay in between. Germline V gives CDR1 LNHNV, CDR2 YYDKDF (reference sequence). There are 15 residues in the CDR3. The DNA of the CDR3 is TGTGCCACCAGCAGAGATGAAGGTGGGGGGGTTGGCTACACCTTC. This encodes CATSRDEGGGVGYTF.

The sample holds a few counts of this clone. CDR3 loop: CASSQDSGMNTEAFF. The CDR3 DNA is TGTGCCAGCAGCCAAGATTCAGGTATGAACACTGAAGCTTTCTTT. This chain links TRBV14 with TRBJ1-1; D gene ambiguous. The germline V gene encodes CDR1 SGHDN and CDR2 FVKESK. This CDR3 is 15 amino acids long. V was clipped by 0 bases and J by 0 bases, with 8 bases between them.

The V gene is TRBV2, the J gene TRBJ2-7; weak D call: TRBD2 (5 bases). V was cut by 6 bases and J by 5 bases, with 11 bases left in between. This CDR3 spans 12 amino acids. Germline-derived CDR1 and CDR2 are SNHLY and FYNNEI. CDR3 protein: CASSQEGNEQYF. In DNA, the CDR3 is TGTGCCAGCAGCCAAGAGGGAAACGAGCAGTACTTC.